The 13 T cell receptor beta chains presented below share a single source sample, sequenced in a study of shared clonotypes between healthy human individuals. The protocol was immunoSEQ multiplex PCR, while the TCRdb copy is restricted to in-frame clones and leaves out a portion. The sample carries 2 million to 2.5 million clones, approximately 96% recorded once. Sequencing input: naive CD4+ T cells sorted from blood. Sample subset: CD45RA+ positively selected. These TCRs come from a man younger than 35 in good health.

CDR3 nucleotides: TGTGCCATCACGGGGAAAACGAACACTGAAGCTTTCTTT. Its protein is CAITGKTNTEAFF. The chain links TRBV10-3 to TRBJ1-1; D not certain. Germline values: CDR1 ENHRY, CDR2 SYGVKD. This CDR3 comprises 13 residues. The V gene lost 7 bases and the J gene lost 1 base, with 10 bases spanning the gap.

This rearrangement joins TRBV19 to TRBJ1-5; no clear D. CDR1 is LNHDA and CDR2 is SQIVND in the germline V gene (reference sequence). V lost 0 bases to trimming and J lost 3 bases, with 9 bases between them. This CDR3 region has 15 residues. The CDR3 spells CASSIDRQNNQPQHF. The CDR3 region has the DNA TGTGCCAGTAGTATAGATAGGCAGAACAATCAGCCCCAGCATTTT.

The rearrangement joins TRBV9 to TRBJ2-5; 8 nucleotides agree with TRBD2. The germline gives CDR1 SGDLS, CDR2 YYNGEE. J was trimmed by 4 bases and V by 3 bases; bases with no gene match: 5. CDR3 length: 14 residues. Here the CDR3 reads CASSAGTRRETQYF. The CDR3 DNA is TGTGCCAGCAGCGCCGGGACTAGGAGAGAGACCCAGTACTTC.

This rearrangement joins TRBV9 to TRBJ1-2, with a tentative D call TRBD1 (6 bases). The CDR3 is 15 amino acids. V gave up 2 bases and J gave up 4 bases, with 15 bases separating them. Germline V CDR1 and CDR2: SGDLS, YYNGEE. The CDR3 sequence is CASSVGQWISYGYTF. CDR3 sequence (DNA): TGTGCCAGCAGCGTCGGACAGTGGATCAGCTATGGCTACACCTTC.

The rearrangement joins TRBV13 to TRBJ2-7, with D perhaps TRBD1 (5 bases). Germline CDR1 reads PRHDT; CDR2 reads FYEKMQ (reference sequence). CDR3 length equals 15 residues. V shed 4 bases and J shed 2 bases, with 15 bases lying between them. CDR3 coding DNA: TGTGCCAGCAGCTCCCAAGGGGCAGAACCCTACGAGCAGTACTTC. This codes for CASSSQGAEPYEQYF.

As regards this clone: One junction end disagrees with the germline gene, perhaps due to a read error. DNA for the CDR3: TGTGCCAGCTCACCCCAGGATGGGGGGGTGTCTGAAGCTTCCTTT. Translating it yields CASSPQDGGVSEASF. The chain recombines TRBV18 with TRBJ1-1, with D maybe TRBD1 (5 bases). CDR1 KGHSH and CDR2 LQKENI come from the germline V gene. This CDR3 is 15 amino acids long.

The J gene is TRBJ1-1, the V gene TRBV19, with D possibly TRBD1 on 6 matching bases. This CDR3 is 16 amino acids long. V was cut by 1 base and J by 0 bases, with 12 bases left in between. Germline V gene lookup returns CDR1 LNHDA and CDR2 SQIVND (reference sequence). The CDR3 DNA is TGTGCCAGTAGTATAGGGGGAACAGGGCTGAACACTGAAGCTTTCTTT. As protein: CASSIGGTGLNTEAFF.

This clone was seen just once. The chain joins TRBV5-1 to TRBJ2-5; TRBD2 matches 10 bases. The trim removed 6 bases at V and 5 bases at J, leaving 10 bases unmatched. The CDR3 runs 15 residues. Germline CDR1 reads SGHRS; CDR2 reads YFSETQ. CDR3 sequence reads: CASTERSGGYETQYF. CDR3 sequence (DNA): TGCGCCAGCACCGAACGTAGCGGGGGGTATGAGACCCAGTACTTC.

The CDR3 bases are TGTGCCAGCAGTGAGGCGGGCCGAGACAATGAAAAACTGTTTTTT. Protein product: CASSEAGRDNEKLFF. V is TRBV2 and J is TRBJ1-4; unclear D gene. CDR3 length: 15 amino acids. Germline V lookup: CDR1 SNHLY, CDR2 FYNNEI. V was cut by 3 bases and J by 5 bases, with 13 bases left in between.

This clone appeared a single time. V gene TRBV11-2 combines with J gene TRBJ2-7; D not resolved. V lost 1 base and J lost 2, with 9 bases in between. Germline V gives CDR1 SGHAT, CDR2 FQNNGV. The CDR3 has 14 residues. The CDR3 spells CASSLVATAYEQYF. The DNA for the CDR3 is TGTGCCAGCAGCTTAGTGGCCACCGCCTACGAGCAGTACTTC.

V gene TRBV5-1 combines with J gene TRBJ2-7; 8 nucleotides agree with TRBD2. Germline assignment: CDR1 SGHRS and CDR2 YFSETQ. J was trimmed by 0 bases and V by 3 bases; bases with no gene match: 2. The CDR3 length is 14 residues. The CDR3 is CASSSGGGSYEQYF. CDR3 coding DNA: TGCGCCAGCAGCTCCGGGGGGGGCTCCTACGAGCAGTACTTC. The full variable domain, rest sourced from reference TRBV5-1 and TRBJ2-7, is KAGVTQTPRYLIKTRGQQVTLSCSPISGHRSVSWYQQTPGQGLQFLFEYFSETQRNKGNFPGRFSGRQFSNSRSEMNVSTLELGDSALYLCASSSGGGSYEQYFGPGTRLTVT.

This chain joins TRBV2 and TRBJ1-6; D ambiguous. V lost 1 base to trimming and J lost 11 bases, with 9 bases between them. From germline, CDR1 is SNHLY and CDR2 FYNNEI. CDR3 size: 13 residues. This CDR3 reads CASSEGLQTPLHF. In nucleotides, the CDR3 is TGTGCCAGCAGTGAAGGCCTCCAAACACCCCTCCACTTT.

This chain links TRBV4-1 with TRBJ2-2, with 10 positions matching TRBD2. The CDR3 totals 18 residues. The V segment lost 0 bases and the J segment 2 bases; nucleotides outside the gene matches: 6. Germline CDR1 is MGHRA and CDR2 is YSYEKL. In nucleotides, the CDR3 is TGCGCCAGCAGCCAAGACAGACTAGCGGGTTCTAACACCGGGGAGCTGTTTTTT. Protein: CASSQDRLAGSNTGELFF.